This is a list of T cell receptor beta chains from one sample in a study of T cell responses to AZD1222 COVID-19 vaccine. Clones were read by immunoSEQ multiplex PCR, and TCRdb kept only the in-frame ones, dropping some. The sample gives 200,000 or so clones, over 80% of which show up once; more than 9% is in the top ten. The sequences come from peripheral blood, collected on day 0 of AZD1222 vaccination. These receptors were collected from an adult in good health. CDR3s leave out the opening cysteine and the closing phenylalanine or tryptophan.

>TRBV28
ASSRTGGDNQPQH
>TRBV4-3
ASSQDEGNSGNTIY
>TRBV9
ASSVGGLGQPQH
>TRBV19
ASRRIGFLIYGYT
>TRBV3-1/TRBV3-2
ASSLQGASFAF
>TRBV19
ASSISGRYNEQF
>TRBV27
ASSLSETGTGNYGYT
>TRBV18
ASSGTGLDYGYT
>TRBV7-9
ASSPRGPIYYEQY
>TRBV5-1
ASSPGDTEAF
>TRBV4-1
ASSQPRALNSPLH
>TRBV15
ATSRDTGGGYT
>TRBV5-1
ASSPPLGTGVETQY
>TRBV16
ASSQFSDRGRRNSNQPQH
>TRBV4-3
ASSQATGSSYNEQF
>TRBV6-4
ASSATGDISPGELF
>TRBV5-4
ASSLTLGGAGNSPLH
>TRBV6-4
ASSGGQGASGYT
>TRBV5-6
ASSRVNEQF
>TRBV4-1
ASSQDNVGLAGGTGELF
>TRBV10-3
AIGYNEQF
>TRBV28
ASRLARAARGYT
>TRBV28
ASSLGTPGGETQY
>TRBV12-3/TRBV12-4
ASLTALNTEAF
>TRBV10-3
AATGVPYEQY
>TRBV6-6
ASRHGAPQH
>TRBV12-3/TRBV12-4
ASSFSGDYGYT
>TRBV5-4
ASSWVPRGHNEQF
>TRBV27
ASSFGGGASGGELF